These 22 T cell receptor beta chains share one sample of origin, sequenced in a study of T cell repertoires in ileal Crohn's disease. Time point given: inflamed ileum from the surgical specimen. The table came from immunoSEQ multiplex PCR; TCRdb's copy has only in-frame clones and leaves some out. In the table there are approximately 16,000 clones, 92% of which are singletons. Sequences were obtained from ileal tissue. These receptors were obtained from an adult with Crohn's disease.

CDR3 DNA sequence: TGTGCCAGCAGCTTTGGTTGGACGTGGAATGAGCAGTTCTTC. Translation: CASSFGWTWNEQFF. This chain links TRBV11-2 with TRBJ2-1, with D hard to call. This CDR3 spans 14 amino acids. Trimming took off 3 bases at V and 7 bases at J, with 13 bases between the two ends. Germline CDR1 and CDR2: SGHAT and FQNNGV. Supplemented by reference TRBV11-2 and TRBJ2-1, the full variable domain reads EAGVAQSPRYKIIEKRQSVAFWCNPISGHATLYWYQQILGQGPKLLIQFQNNGVVDDSQLPKDRFSAERLKGVDSTLKIQPAKLEDSAVYLCASSFGWTWNEQFFGPGTRLTVL.

The chain is built from TRBV5-4 and TRBJ2-1; no definite D call. Germline CDR1 SGHNT, CDR2 YYREEE (reference sequence). This CDR3 has 14 amino acids. The V gene lost 2 bases and the J gene lost 10 bases, with 16 bases spanning the gap. The CDR3 reads CASSLPLSAGEQFF. The CDR3 coding sequence is TGTGCCAGCAGCTTACCCTTGTCGGCAGGAGAGCAGTTCTTC.

The rearrangement uses TRBV4-3 and TRBJ2-7; possibly TRBD1 for D (6 bases). Between the trimmed V and J ends, which lost 0 bases and 1 base, there was a span of 13 bases. This CDR3 is 16 amino acids long. Germline CDR1 is LGHNA and CDR2 is YSLEER. The CDR3: CASSQDLGRGSYEQYF. CDR3 sequence (DNA): TGCGCCAGCAGCCAAGATTTAGGCAGGGGATCCTACGAGCAGTACTTC.

The V and J genes are TRBV14 and TRBJ2-7; TRBD2 agrees at 9 bases. The germline CDR1 and CDR2 sequences are SGHDN and FVKESK. Trimming took 3 bases from V and 7 from J; bases not matched to a gene: 7. This CDR3 spans 14 amino acids. Here the CDR3 reads CASSQLGAGGEQYF. The CDR3 DNA reads TGTGCCAGCAGCCAGTTGGGAGCGGGGGGAGAGCAGTACTTC.

This chain connects TRBV11-2 to TRBJ1-6, with D unclear. The CDR3 is made up of 17 amino acids. The germline gives CDR1 SGHAT, CDR2 FQNNGV. V lost 2 bases to trimming and J lost 9 bases, with 20 bases between them. The CDR3 bases are TGTGCCAGCAGCTTACTGGGGATGGGGAGGGCTGGTTCACCCCTCCACTTT. It is translated as CASSLLGMGRAGSPLHF.

V usage is TRBV7-8 and J usage is TRBJ2-7; 8 bases match TRBD1. V was pared by 6 bases and J by 4 bases, with 5 bases of the junction left unmatched. CDR3 length: 13 amino acids. Germline V gives CDR1 SGHVS, CDR2 FQNEAQ. Here the CDR3 DNA reads TGTGCCAGCAGTTCCGGGACAGGTTACGAGCAGTACTTC. This encodes CASSSGTGYEQYF. Drawing the rest from reference TRBV7-8 and TRBJ2-7, the complete variable domain is GAGVSQSPRYKVAKRGQDVALRCDPISGHVSLFWYQQALGQGPEFLTYFQNEAQLDKSGLPSDRFFAERPEGSVSTLKIQRTQQEDSAVYLCASSSGTGYEQYFGPGTRLTVT.

This chain uses TRBV5-1 with TRBJ2-2, with D unresolved. This CDR3 comprises 14 residues. V was trimmed by 0 bases and J by 7 bases, leaving 10 bases between them. Germline-derived CDR1 and CDR2 are SGHRS and YFSETQ. The CDR3 loop reads CASSLDSPGGELFF. DNA of the CDR3: TGCGCCAGCAGCTTGGACAGTCCGGGCGGGGAGCTGTTTTTT.

V usage is TRBV5-1 and J usage is TRBJ2-3; a weak D match, TRBD1 (5 bases). CDR1 is SGHRS and CDR2 is YFSETQ in the germline V gene. The CDR3 runs 14 residues. The V and J ends lost 0 bases and 5 bases respectively, with 10 bases between them. The CDR3 region is CASSLGRGRDTQYF. The CDR3 DNA sequence: TGCGCCAGCAGCTTGGGTAGGGGTCGAGATACGCAGTATTTT.

The chain carries TRBV6-5 and TRBJ1-2; D is perhaps TRBD1 (6 bases). Between the trimmed V and J ends, which lost 2 bases and 7 bases, there was a span of 11 bases. Germline V lookup: CDR1 MNHEY, CDR2 SVGAGI. The CDR3 contains 13 residues. The CDR3 coding sequence is TGTGCCAGCAGTTACACAGGGTCGGGTGGCTACACCTTC. It yields the protein CASSYTGSGGYTF.

This chain links TRBV19 with TRBJ1-4; TRBD1 matches at 9 bases. This CDR3 has 15 amino acids. The germline gives CDR1 LNHDA, CDR2 SQIVND (reference sequence). V dropped 4 bases and J dropped 3; count of bases not matched to a gene: 3. The CDR3 is CASSRRQGANEKLFF. The CDR3 region has the DNA TGTGCCAGTAGTAGAAGACAGGGGGCTAATGAAAAACTGTTTTTT.

The CDR3 coding sequence is TGTGCCAGCAGTGCCCGTGGGGGACGAAGCTCCTATAATTCACCCCTCCACTTT. The encoded protein is CASSARGGRSSYNSPLHF. The genes are TRBV28 and TRBJ1-6; perhaps TRBD1 as D (5 bases). The CDR3 spans 18 residues. The germline V and J ends were trimmed by 5 bases and 0 bases, with 17 bases remaining between them. Germline V gene data show CDR1 as MDHEN and CDR2 as SYDVKM.

This clone came up once. This chain connects TRBV18 to TRBJ1-1; D might be TRBD1 (6 bases). The V end was cut by 3 bases, the J end by 2 bases, with 10 bases between. Per germline, CDR1 KGHSH and CDR2 LQKENI. The CDR3 is 14 residues long. This CDR3 reads CASSPRGGNTEAFF. The CDR3 DNA reads TGTGCCAGCTCACCCAGGGGAGGAAACACTGAAGCTTTCTTT.

CDR3 residues: CASSLADRPQETQYF. CDR3 bases: TGCGCCAGCAGCTTGGCCGACAGGCCCCAAGAGACCCAGTACTTC. The genes are TRBV5-1 and TRBJ2-5, with a weak D call TRBD1 (6 bases). Germline CDR1 SGHRS, CDR2 YFSETQ. The CDR3 length is 15 residues. V was shortened by 0 bases and J by 1 base, with 10 bases between the two germline ends.

The chain joins TRBV5-1 to TRBJ2-5, with D perhaps TRBD1 (6 bases). Germline V CDR1 and CDR2: SGHRS, YFSETQ. The CDR3 runs 14 residues. V lost 0 bases and J 4 bases, leaving 10 bases between the germline ends. CDR3 nucleotides: TGCGCCAGCAGCTTGGAGGGGACACTAGAGACCCAGTACTTC. This translates into CASSLEGTLETQYF.

The V and J genes are TRBV11-2 and TRBJ1-3; D is ambiguous. V was pared by 2 bases and J by 4 bases, with 12 bases between. The germline V gene has CDR1 SGHAT and CDR2 FQNNGV. The CDR3 covers 15 residues. CDR3 in amino acids: CASSLTLRSGNTIYF. CDR3 in DNA: TGTGCCAGCAGCTTAACCCTCCGGTCCGGAAACACCATATATTTT.

The chain is built from TRBV9 and TRBJ1-2; 9 nucleotides line up with TRBD1. Germline CDR1 SGDLS, CDR2 YYNGEE. The CDR3 is 14 amino acids. J was trimmed by 8 bases and V by 3 bases; bases with no gene match: 8. The CDR3 loop reads CASSATGGHGGYTF. CDR3 coding DNA: TGTGCCAGCAGCGCGACAGGGGGACACGGGGGCTACACCTTC. The full variable domain, with the rest looked up from reference TRBV9 and TRBJ1-2, is DSGVTQTPKHLITATGQRVTLRCSPRSGDLSVYWYQQSLDQGLQFLIQYYNGEERAKGNILERFSAQQFPDLHSELNLSSLELGDSALYFCASSATGGHGGYTFGSGTRLTVV.

V is TRBV9 and J is TRBJ2-1; D gene ambiguous. Germline CDR1 SGDLS, CDR2 YYNGEE. This CDR3 is 13 amino acids long. Trimming pared 3 bases from V and 4 bases from J, leaving 8 bases between. The DNA for the CDR3 is TGTGCCAGCAGCGACCCAAATTACAATGAGCAGTTCTTC. It is translated as CASSDPNYNEQFF.

The chain is built from TRBV2 and TRBJ1-2, with D perhaps TRBD1 (5 bases). Germline CDR1 reads SNHLY; CDR2 reads FYNNEI. There are 13 residues in the CDR3. The V end lost 7 bases, the J end lost 4 bases, and 13 bases lay between the germline ends. CDR3: CASTETEAYGYTF. CDR3 in DNA: TGTGCCAGCACCGAGACAGAAGCCTATGGCTACACCTTC.

The V call is TRBV2, the J call TRBJ1-1; TRBD1 matches at 7 bases. J gave up 2 bases and V 5 bases, and 5 bases lay outside the gene matches. The CDR3 spans 14 residues. Germline V gene sequence: CDR1 SNHLY, CDR2 FYNNEI. CDR3 protein: CASSSTGLNTEAFF. CDR3 nucleotides: TGTGCCAGCAGTTCGACAGGGTTAAACACTGAAGCTTTCTTT.

The chain employs TRBV11-2 and TRBJ1-2, with D uncertain. There are 11 residues in the CDR3. CDR1 and CDR2 from the germline V gene are SGHAT and FQNNGV. Trimming removed 2 bases at V and 7 bases at J, with 5 bases between. CDR3 amino acids: CASSLSGGYTF. CDR3 DNA sequence: TGTGCCAGCAGCTTATCGGGTGGCTACACCTTC. The full variable domain, with the rest looked up from reference TRBV11-2 and TRBJ1-2, is EAGVAQSPRYKIIEKRQSVAFWCNPISGHATLYWYQQILGQGPKLLIQFQNNGVVDDSQLPKDRFSAERLKGVDSTLKIQPAKLEDSAVYLCASSLSGGYTFGSGTRLTVV.

In this sample, this clone turned up once. The chain recombines TRBV27 with TRBJ1-6, with D tentatively TRBD1 (6 bases). The germline CDR1 and CDR2 sequences are MNHEY and SMNVEV (reference sequence). The CDR3 spans 15 residues. V was trimmed by 7 bases and J by 10 bases, leaving 20 bases between them. The CDR3 DNA reads as TGTGCCAGCACGGGTTCAGGGGTGTTTCTCTCACCCCTCCACTTT. This translates into CASTGSGVFLSPLHF.

V and J are TRBV28 and TRBJ1-2; D unclear. The germline CDR1 and CDR2 sequences are MDHEN and SYDVKM. The V and J ends lost 4 bases and 0 bases respectively, with 3 bases between them. CDR3 size: 12 residues. CDR3 sequence: CASSYPNYGYTF. The DNA for the CDR3 is TGTGCCAGCAGTTACCCTAACTATGGCTACACCTTC.